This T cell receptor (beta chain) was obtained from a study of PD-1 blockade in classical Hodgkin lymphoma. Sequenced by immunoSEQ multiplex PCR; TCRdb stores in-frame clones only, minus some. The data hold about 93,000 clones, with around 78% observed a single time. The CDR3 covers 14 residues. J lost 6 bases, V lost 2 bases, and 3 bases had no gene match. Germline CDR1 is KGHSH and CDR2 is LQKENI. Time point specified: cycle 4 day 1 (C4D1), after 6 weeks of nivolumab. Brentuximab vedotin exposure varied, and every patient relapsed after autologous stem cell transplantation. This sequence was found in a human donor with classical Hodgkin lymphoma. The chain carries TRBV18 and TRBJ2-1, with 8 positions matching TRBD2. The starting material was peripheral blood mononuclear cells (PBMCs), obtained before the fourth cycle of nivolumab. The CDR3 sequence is CASSPARGGNEQFF. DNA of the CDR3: TGTGCCAGCTCACCAGCTCGGGGGGGCAATGAGCAGTTCTTC. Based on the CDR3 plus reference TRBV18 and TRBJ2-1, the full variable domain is NAGVMQNPRHLVRRRGQEARLRCSPMKGHSHVYWYRQLPEEGLKFMVYLQKENIIDESGMPKERFSAEFPKEGPSILRIQQVVRGDSAAYFCASSPARGGNEQFFGPGTRLTVL.